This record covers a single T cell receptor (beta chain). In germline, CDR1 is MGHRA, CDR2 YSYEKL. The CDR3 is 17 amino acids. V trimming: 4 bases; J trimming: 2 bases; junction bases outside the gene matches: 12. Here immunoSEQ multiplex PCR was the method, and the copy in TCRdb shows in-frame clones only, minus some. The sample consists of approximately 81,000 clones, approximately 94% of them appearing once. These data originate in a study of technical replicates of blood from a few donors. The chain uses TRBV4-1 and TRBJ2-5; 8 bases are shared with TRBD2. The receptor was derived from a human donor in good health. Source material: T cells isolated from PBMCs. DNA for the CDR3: TGCGCCAGCAGCCTAGGTCTGGCGGGAGGCTTACAAGAGACCCAGTACTTC. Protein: CASSLGLAGGLQETQYF.